These 12 T cell receptor beta chains were all obtained from the same sample, sequenced in a study of blood T cells in healthy people across ages. A second PCR, run for about 7 to 11 cycles, used a sample-barcoded 5' primer plus a J-beta primer mix. TCRdb fed the 5' RACE reads into MiXCR, producing one record per CDR3 protein. Of around 1,500,000 distinct CDR3 sequences listed, 28% were seen once; the top ten hold more than 6%. The source material was blood. These receptors were taken from a woman in her thirties in good health.

In nucleotides, the CDR3 is TGTGCCAGCAGGTCCTCTATCTACGAGCAGTACTTC. It codes for CASRSSIYEQYF. The chain links TRBV2 to TRBJ2-7; D not resolved. CDR3 length equals 12 residues. Germline V lookup: CDR1 SNHLY, CDR2 FYNNEI. V was shortened by 6 bases and J by 3 bases, with 9 bases between the two germline ends.

This clonotype was counted many times. The V gene is TRBV28, the J gene TRBJ2-7, with D maybe TRBD2 (5 bases). V lost 2 bases and J 5 bases, leaving 10 bases between the germline ends. Germline-derived CDR1 and CDR2 are MDHEN and SYDVKM. This CDR3 region has 13 residues. CDR3 nucleotide sequence: TGTGCCAGCAGTTTAGGGCAGACTAACGAGCAGTACTTC. This sequence encodes CASSLGQTNEQYF.

This clonotype was seen a handful of times. This rearrangement joins TRBV7-9 to TRBJ1-2; no reliable D call. Deletions cut 5 bases from V and 3 bases from J, with 10 bases between. The CDR3 consists of 13 residues. Germline V gene data show CDR1 as SEHNR and CDR2 as FQNEAQ (reference sequence). The CDR3 DNA reads as TGTGCCAGCAGCGTCGATATCCACTATGGCTACACCTTC. It translates to CASSVDIHYGYTF.

A single count supports this clonotype. This chain connects TRBV19 to TRBJ2-1; the match to TRBD2 covers 8 bases. The CDR3 is 14 amino acids. V lost 4 bases and J lost 6; bases outside the gene matches: 5. Germline lookup yields CDR1 LNHDA and CDR2 SQIVND (reference sequence). This CDR3 is CASSNGRASNEQFF. CDR3 sequence (DNA): TGTGCCAGTAGTAACGGGAGGGCTTCCAATGAGCAGTTCTTC.

This sequence joins TRBV12-5 and TRBJ2-7; D gene ambiguous. The V gene lost 1 base and the J gene lost 6 bases, with 10 bases spanning the gap. This CDR3 region has 13 residues. Germline V lookup: CDR1 LGHNT, CDR2 FRNRAP. CDR3 coding DNA: TGTGCTAGTGGTTTGGACGTGGGTTCCGAGCAGTACTTC. Its protein is CASGLDVGSEQYF. Combining the CDR3 with reference TRBV12-5 and TRBJ2-7 gives the whole variable domain DARVTQTPRHKVTEMGQEVTMRCQPILGHNTVFWYRQTMMQGLELLAYFRNRAPLDDSGMPKDRFSAEMPDATLATLKIQPSEPRDSAVYFCASGLDVGSEQYFGPGTRLTVT.

This clonotype was seen a few times. The V and J genes are TRBV30 and TRBJ1-5, with D hard to call. Germline V gives CDR1 GTSNPN, CDR2 SVGIG (reference sequence). This CDR3 contains 16 residues. The ends were cut back, 0 bases at V and 3 bases at J, with 15 bases in the middle. This CDR3 reads CAWSVRDFRDNQPQHF. The CDR3 DNA reads as TGTGCCTGGAGTGTACGGGATTTTCGAGACAATCAGCCCCAGCATTTT.

The V and J genes are TRBV12-1 and TRBJ2-2; TRBD2 is taken as the D call from the table, unchecked against the DNA. TRBV12-1 is reported as a pseudogene. There are 18 residues in the CDR3. In DNA, the CDR3 is TGTGCCAGCAGCTCCGGACTAGCCATTAATTTGAACACCGGGGAGCTGTTTTTT. Protein: CASSSGLAINLNTGELFF.

This clonotype was counted between two and nine times. The junction shows a germline mismatch at one end, possibly a read error. The rearrangement joins TRBV29-1 to TRBJ1-1; D gene unclear. The CDR3 runs to 13 residues. Germline V gives CDR1 SQVTM, CDR2 ANQGSEA. The CDR3 reads CSVVKNQNIEAFF. CDR3 nucleotides: TGCAGCGTTGTTAAGAACCAGAACATTGAAGCTTTCTTT.

This clonotype was detected only a few times. V gene TRBV6-5 combines with J gene TRBJ2-3, with D perhaps being TRBD1 or TRBD2 (6 bases each). Germline values: CDR1 MNHEY, CDR2 SVGAGI. This CDR3 is built from 16 residues. The ends were cut back, 1 base at V and 1 base at J, with 12 bases in the middle. This CDR3 is CASSYFGGKGTDTQYF. The DNA of the CDR3 is TGTGCCAGCAGTTACTTCGGGGGCAAAGGCACAGATACGCAGTATTTT.

In regard to this clonotype: The final CDR3 position lacks the conserved phenylalanine or tryptophan, pointing to a likely read error. The V gene is TRBV9, the J gene TRBJ1-2; maybe TRBD1 (5 bases). The CDR3 is made up of 14 amino acids. Germline V gene sequence: CDR1 SGDLS, CDR2 YYNGEE. V lost 3 bases, J lost 4 bases, and 13 bases lay in between. This CDR3 is CASSASGQSYGYTV. CDR3 sequence (DNA): TGTGCCAGCAGCGCCTCAGGACAAAGCTATGGCTACACCGTC.

This clonotype was seen at least ten times. The V call is TRBV14, the J call TRBJ2-7; tentatively, D is TRBD2 (5 bases). The CDR3 sequence is 14 residues long. Germline lookup yields CDR1 SGHDN and CDR2 FVKESK. Trimming shortened V by 1 base and J by 7 bases, and 14 bases separated the two germline ends. DNA for the CDR3: TGTGCCAGCAGCCAAGGACTAACTACTCAAGAGCAGTACTTC. Its translation: CASSQGLTTQEQYF.

This clonotype was seen repeatedly, ten times or more. The rearrangement links TRBV20-1 to TRBJ2-5; D possibly corresponds to TRBD2 (5 bases). The CDR3 totals 15 residues. Germline V gene sequence: CDR1 DFQATT, CDR2 SNEGSKA (reference sequence). The V gene lost 6 bases and the J gene lost 5 bases, with 22 bases spanning the gap. CDR3 residues: CSARRPGFLGETQYF. CDR3 sequence (DNA): TGCAGTGCAAGGCGACCGGGGTTTCTGGGGGAGACCCAGTACTTC.